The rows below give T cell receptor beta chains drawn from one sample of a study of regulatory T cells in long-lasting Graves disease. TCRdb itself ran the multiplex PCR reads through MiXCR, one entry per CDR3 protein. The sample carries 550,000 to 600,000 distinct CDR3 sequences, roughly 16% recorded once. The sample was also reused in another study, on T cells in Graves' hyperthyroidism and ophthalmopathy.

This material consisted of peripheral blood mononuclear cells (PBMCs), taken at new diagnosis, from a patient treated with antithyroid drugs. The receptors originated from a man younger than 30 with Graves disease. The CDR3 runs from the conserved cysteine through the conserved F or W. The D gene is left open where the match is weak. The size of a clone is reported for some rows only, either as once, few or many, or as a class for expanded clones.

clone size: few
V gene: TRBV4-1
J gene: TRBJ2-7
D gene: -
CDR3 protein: CASSPDSGNAYEQYF
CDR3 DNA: TGCGCCAGCAGTCCTGATAGCGGTAACGCCTACGAGCAGTACTTC

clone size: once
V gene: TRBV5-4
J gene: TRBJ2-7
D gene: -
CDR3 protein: CASSARDSLPEQYF
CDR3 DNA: TGTGCCAGCAGCGCCCGGGACTCCTTGCCCGAGCAGTACTTC

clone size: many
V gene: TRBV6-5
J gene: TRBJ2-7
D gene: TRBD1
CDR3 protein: CASSYRQGNEQYF
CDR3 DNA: TGTGCCAGCAGTTATCGACAGGGTAACGAGCAGTACTTC

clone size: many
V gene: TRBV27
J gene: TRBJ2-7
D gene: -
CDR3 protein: CASSFRGNREQYF
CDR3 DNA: TGTGCCAGCAGTTTCCGGGGCAATCGCGAGCAGTACTTC

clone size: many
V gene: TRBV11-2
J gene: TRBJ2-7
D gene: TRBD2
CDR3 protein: CASSLGPYLAGVHEQYF
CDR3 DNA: TGTGCCAGCAGCTTAGGCCCCTATCTAGCGGGAGTGCACGAGCAGTACTTC

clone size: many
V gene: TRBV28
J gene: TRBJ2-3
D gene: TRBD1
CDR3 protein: CASSFAGTGVSDTQYF
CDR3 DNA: TGTGCCAGCAGTTTCGCGGGGACAGGAGTGTCGGATACGCAGTATTTT

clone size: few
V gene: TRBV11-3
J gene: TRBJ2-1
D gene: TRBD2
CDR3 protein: CASSLGGRTYNEQFF
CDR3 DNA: TGTGCCAGCAGCTTAGGCGGGAGGACCTACAATGAGCAGTTCTTC

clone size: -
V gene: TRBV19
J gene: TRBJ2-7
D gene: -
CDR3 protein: CASSIGTIQGISGEQYF
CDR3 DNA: TGTGCCAGTAGTATCGGGACTATACAGGGGATATCGGGCGAGCAGTACTTC

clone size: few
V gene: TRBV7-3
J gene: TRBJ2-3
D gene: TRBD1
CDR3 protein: CASGTTGGSTDTQYF
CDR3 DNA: TGTGCCAGCGGCACGACAGGGGGGTCCACAGATACGCAGTATTTT

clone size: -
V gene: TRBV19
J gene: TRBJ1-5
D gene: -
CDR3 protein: CASSIQGFSNQPQHF
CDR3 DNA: TGTGCCAGTAGCATACAGGGCTTTAGCAATCAGCCCCAGCATTTT

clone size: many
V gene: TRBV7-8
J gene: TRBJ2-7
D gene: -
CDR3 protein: CASSLLRDYEQYF
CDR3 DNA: TGTGCCAGCAGCCTTCTTAGGGACTACGAGCAGTACTTC

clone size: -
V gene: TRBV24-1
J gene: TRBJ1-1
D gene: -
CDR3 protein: CATSDLHRVEQGRGTEAFF
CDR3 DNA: TGTGCCACCAGTGATTTGCACCGAGTGGAACAGGGTAGGGGCACTGAAGCTTTCTTT

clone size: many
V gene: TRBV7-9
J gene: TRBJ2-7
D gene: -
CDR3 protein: CASSLGPLGSDEQYF
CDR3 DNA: TGTGCCAGCAGCCTGGGACCACTAGGAAGCGACGAGCAGTACTTC

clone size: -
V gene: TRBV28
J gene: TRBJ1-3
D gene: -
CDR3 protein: CASSLVFAGNTIYF
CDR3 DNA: TGTGCCAGCAGTTTGGTGTTCGCTGGAAACACCATATATTTT